This is a list of T cell receptor beta chains from one sample in a study of OX40 agonist ivuxolimab in advanced cancers. Profiling relied on immunoSEQ multiplex PCR, and the TCRdb table lists in-frame clones only, not all of them. The sample lists just under 85,000 clones, approximately 88% seen once, with roughly 2.5% in the top ten. Here the sequenced sample was CD4+ or CD8+ T cells sorted from blood, taken in a trial of the OX40 agonist ivuxolimab. These receptors all come from an adult with an advanced solid tumor such as melanoma, head and neck, liver or kidney cancer. Each CDR3 is given with its conserved first and last residue. The D gene is left open where the match is weak. A row's size may be missing; if present it is once, few, many or a size class.

D gene: -; V gene: TRBV7-2; clone size: -; J gene: TRBJ2-7; CDR3 length: 11; CDR3 DNA: TGTGCCAGCAGCATTACCTACGAGCAGTACTTC; CDR3 protein: CASSITYEQYF
D gene: -; V gene: TRBV7-2; clone size: -; J gene: TRBJ1-2; CDR3 length: 16; CDR3 DNA: TGTGCCAGCAGCGAGGGAGGACACGGGAGTGGTAATGGCTACACCTTC; CDR3 protein: CASSEGGHGSGNGYTF
D gene: -; V gene: TRBV5-1; clone size: -; J gene: TRBJ1-1; CDR3 length: 16; CDR3 DNA: TGCGCCAGCAGCCTAGGATACCGGCCGACGAACACTGAAGCTTTCTTT; CDR3 protein: CASSLGYRPTNTEAFF
D gene: -; V gene: TRBV28; clone size: once; J gene: TRBJ1-3; CDR3 length: 16; CDR3 DNA: TGTGCCAGCAGTTGGGACGGGGGGCTCTCTGGAAACACCATATATTTT; CDR3 protein: CASSWDGGLSGNTIYF
D gene: TRBD1; V gene: TRBV9; clone size: -; J gene: TRBJ1-2; CDR3 length: 12; CDR3 DNA: TGTGCCACAGGACAGGGCGATAGTGGCTACACCTTC; CDR3 protein: CATGQGDSGYTF
D gene: -; V gene: TRBV5-6; clone size: -; J gene: TRBJ1-3; CDR3 length: 13; CDR3 DNA: TGTGCCAGCAGCTGGGCGGGCGGAAACACCATATATTTT; CDR3 protein: CASSWAGGNTIYF
D gene: -; V gene: TRBV28; clone size: -; J gene: TRBJ1-2; CDR3 length: 14; CDR3 DNA: TGTGCCAGCAGTTTGCGTTTAGGGGCGCAAGGCTACACCTTC; CDR3 protein: CASSLRLGAQGYTF
D gene: TRBD1; V gene: TRBV19; clone size: -; J gene: TRBJ1-2; CDR3 length: 12; CDR3 DNA: TGTGCCAGTAGTGTCGACAGGGGTGGCTACACCTTC; CDR3 protein: CASSVDRGGYTF
D gene: TRBD2; V gene: TRBV7-2; clone size: -; J gene: TRBJ2-2; CDR3 length: 15; CDR3 DNA: TGTGCCAGCAGCTACCAGCGGGGGGACACCGGGGAGCTGTTTTTT; CDR3 protein: CASSYQRGDTGELFF
D gene: TRBD1; V gene: TRBV19; clone size: -; J gene: TRBJ2-7; CDR3 length: 13; CDR3 DNA: TGTGCCAGTAGTTCGGGACAGGGGTTGCAGCAGTACTTC; CDR3 protein: CASSSGQGLQQYF
D gene: -; V gene: TRBV19; clone size: -; J gene: TRBJ1-3; CDR3 length: 13; CDR3 DNA: TGTGCCAGTAGTGCGCCCGGGGTGAACACCATATATTTT; CDR3 protein: CASSAPGVNTIYF
D gene: -; V gene: TRBV6-5; clone size: -; J gene: TRBJ2-2; CDR3 length: 15; CDR3 DNA: TGTGCCAGCGGTGGGGGCAGAAAGAACACCGGGGAGCTGTTTTTT; CDR3 protein: CASGGGRKNTGELFF
D gene: -; V gene: TRBV7-9; clone size: -; J gene: TRBJ1-2; CDR3 length: 13; CDR3 DNA: TGTGCCAGCAGCTTACAGGGTGGTGTTAGCTACACCTTC; CDR3 protein: CASSLQGGVSYTF
D gene: -; V gene: TRBV6-1; clone size: -; J gene: TRBJ2-3; CDR3 length: 15; CDR3 DNA: TGTGCCAGCAGAAAACAGGCCGGAGTAACAGATACGCAGTATTTT; CDR3 protein: CASRKQAGVTDTQYF
D gene: TRBD1; V gene: TRBV2; clone size: once; J gene: TRBJ2-1; CDR3 length: 16; CDR3 DNA: TGTGCCAGCAGTCCCCCGACAGGGGGCTTTGGCAATGAGCAGTTCTTC; CDR3 protein: CASSPPTGGFGNEQFF
D gene: -; V gene: TRBV18; clone size: few; J gene: TRBJ1-2; CDR3 length: 13; CDR3 DNA: TGTGCCAGCTCACCGACAGAAAACTATGGCTACACCTTC; CDR3 protein: CASSPTENYGYTF